A single sample gave rise to the 24 T cell receptor beta chains below, sequenced in a study of PD-L1 blockade in urothelial cancer. Assay used: immunoSEQ multiplex PCR; TCRdb lists only in-frame clones, some missing. The table records tens of thousands of clones, about four fifths of them present only once. Time point meaning: pretreatment peripheral blood. The sample in question was PBMCs, obtained around atezolizumab (anti-PD-L1) treatment. The receptors originated from a man between 65 and 85 years old with urothelial cancer.

V usage is TRBV20-1 and J usage is TRBJ1-1, with D uncertain. The ends were cut back, 1 base at V and 7 bases at J, with 7 bases in the middle. CDR3 length: 11 amino acids. Germline CDR1 is DFQATT and CDR2 is SNEGSKA (reference sequence). CDR3 sequence: CSARVRNEAFF. CDR3 in DNA: TGCAGTGCTAGAGTGAGGAATGAAGCTTTCTTT.

The rearrangement joins TRBV21-1 to TRBJ2-7; TRBD1 reflects the table's D call only, with no check against the DNA. TRBV21-1 is a listed pseudogene. This CDR3 has 14 amino acids. CDR3 in amino acids: CASRVPTGPYEQYF. Written as DNA, the CDR3 is TGTGCCAGCAGAGTACCGACAGGCCCCTACGAGCAGTACTTC.

The chain recombines TRBV29-1 with TRBJ1-1, with TRBD1 matching 9 bases. Germline V gives CDR1 SQVTM, CDR2 ANQGSEA. CDR3 length equals 14 residues. V dropped 3 bases and J dropped 7; count of bases not matched to a gene: 9. For the CDR3, the DNA is TGCAGCGTTGATAAGGGACAGGGACAAGATGAAGCTTTCTTT. It yields the protein CSVDKGQGQDEAFF.

The chain carries TRBV10-3 and TRBJ1-3; D unclear. Trimming pared 4 bases from V and 0 bases from J, leaving 13 bases between. The germline V gene has CDR1 ENHRY and CDR2 SYGVKD. The CDR3 consists of 16 residues. CDR3 nucleotides: TGTGCCATCAGTGCCATCTCGACACGCTCTGGAAACACCATATATTTT. It encodes CAISAISTRSGNTIYF.

CDR3 residues: CASSPRTSVETQYF. The CDR3 DNA reads TGTGCCAGTAGTCCGAGGACTAGCGTGGAGACCCAGTACTTC. This sequence joins TRBV19 and TRBJ2-5; 9 bases are a match to TRBD2. The CDR3 is 14 amino acids. V gave up 5 bases and J gave up 5 bases; unmatched junction bases: 6. The V gene's germline CDR1 is LNHDA and CDR2 SQIVND (reference sequence).

V and J are TRBV4-2 and TRBJ2-7; 9 bases fit TRBD2. Germline V lookup: CDR1 LGHNA, CDR2 YNFKEQ. There are 15 residues in the CDR3. Trimming removed 0 bases from V and 0 bases from J; junction bases left unmatched: 0. This CDR3 reads CASSQDSGSSYEQYF. In DNA form, the CDR3 reads TGTGCCAGCAGCCAAGATAGCGGGAGCTCCTACGAGCAGTACTTC.

The V and J genes are TRBV2 and TRBJ2-5, with D maybe TRBD1 (5 bases). The ends were cut back, 7 bases at V and 5 bases at J, with 11 bases in the middle. The CDR3 has 12 residues. Germline CDR1 reads SNHLY; CDR2 reads FYNNEI. The CDR3 here is CASIGVGETQYF. The CDR3 coding sequence is TGTGCCAGCATAGGGGTAGGGGAGACCCAGTACTTC.

This chain joins TRBV30 and TRBJ1-2; D uncertain. Germline CDR1 and CDR2: GTSNPN and SVGIG (reference sequence). This CDR3 is built from 10 residues. V shed 3 bases and J shed 6 bases, with 5 bases lying between them. The CDR3 region is CAWSGNGYTF. Here the CDR3 DNA reads TGTGCCTGGAGCGGGAATGGCTACACCTTC.

This chain links TRBV7-2 with TRBJ2-3; TRBD2 matches at 10 bases. In germline, CDR1 is SGHTA, CDR2 FQGNSA. CDR3 length: 15 amino acids. Trimming removed 4 bases from V and 3 bases from J; junction bases left unmatched: 4. CDR3 in amino acids: CASSSSGSVTDTQYF. The DNA of the CDR3 is TGTGCCAGCAGCTCTAGCGGGAGTGTGACAGATACGCAGTATTTT.

The chain links TRBV10-3 to TRBJ2-7; 8 positions agree with TRBD2. CDR3 length: 15 residues. Germline CDR1 is ENHRY and CDR2 is SYGVKD. V lost 3 bases, J lost 4 bases, and 8 bases stayed unmatched. The CDR3 DNA sequence: TGTGCCATCAGTGACCCCGGGGGGGACTCGTACGAGCAGTACTTC. Amino acids: CAISDPGGDSYEQYF.

This chain uses TRBV19 with TRBJ1-2, with D hard to call. The CDR3 is 14 residues long. V was cut by 4 bases and J by 2 bases, with 11 bases left in between. Germline V gene lookup returns CDR1 LNHDA and CDR2 SQIVND (reference sequence). CDR3 protein: CASSTTIGNYGYTF. The CDR3, as DNA: TGTGCCAGTAGTACAACCATCGGGAACTATGGCTACACCTTC.

This rearrangement joins TRBV9 to TRBJ1-4; the D gene is possibly TRBD1 (6 bases). CDR3 length: 16 residues. V was cut by 0 bases and J by 3 bases, with 12 bases left in between. CDR1 is SGDLS and CDR2 is YYNGEE in the germline V gene. CDR3: CASSVATGLANEKLFF. The CDR3 DNA follows: TGTGCCAGCAGCGTAGCCACAGGGTTGGCTAATGAAAAACTGTTTTTT. Full variable domain (rest looked up from reference TRBV9 and TRBJ1-4): DSGVTQTPKHLITATGQRVTLRCSPRSGDLSVYWYQQSLDQGLQFLIQYYNGEERAKGNILERFSAQQFPDLHSELNLSSLELGDSALYFCASSVATGLANEKLFFGSGTQLSVL.

In this sample, this clone turned up once. This chain connects TRBV13 to TRBJ1-3; TRBD1 matches at 7 bases. This CDR3 comprises 16 residues. The trim removed 3 bases at V and 0 bases at J, leaving 5 bases unmatched. Germline CDR1 reads PRHDT; CDR2 reads FYEKMQ (reference sequence). The CDR3 DNA follows: TGTGCCAGCAGCTTGGGGCAGGGGGACTCTGGAAACACCATATATTTT. Its translation is CASSLGQGDSGNTIYF.

This sequence joins TRBV10-3 and TRBJ1-1; 7 nucleotides align to TRBD1. V lost 1 base to trimming and J lost 4 bases; unmatched junction nucleotides: 3. Germline V gene data show CDR1 as ENHRY and CDR2 as SYGVKD. The CDR3 length is 14 residues. The CDR3 region has the DNA TGTGCCATCAGTGAGTTGACAGGGAGCACTGAAGCTTTCTTT. This encodes CAISELTGSTEAFF.

The chain is built from TRBV7-2 and TRBJ2-7; possibly TRBD1 for D (6 bases). This CDR3 has 15 residues. CDR1 is SGHTA, CDR2 FQGNSA, per germline. Trimming removed 4 bases from V and 3 bases from J, with 16 bases in between. As DNA, the CDR3 is TGTGCCAGCAGCTCTGAGGGGGACATTTACTACGAGCAGTACTTC. Its translation: CASSSEGDIYYEQYF.

This clone showed up just once. The V call is TRBV7-6, the J call TRBJ2-5; D might be TRBD2 (5 bases). Trimming shortened V by 8 bases and J by 5 bases, and 21 bases separated the two germline ends. CDR1 and CDR2 from the germline V gene are SGHVS and FNYEAQ. CDR3 length equals 15 residues. DNA of the CDR3: TGTGCCAGCGCGGGTGGGTGGCCGCCGAAGGAGACCCAGTACTTC. This sequence encodes CASAGGWPPKETQYF.

This clone turned up a few times. This chain joins TRBV4-1 and TRBJ2-5, with 11 nucleotides matching TRBD2. The CDR3 covers 16 residues. Germline V gene sequence: CDR1 MGHRA, CDR2 YSYEKL. Germline trimming cut 4 bases from V and 1 base from J; bases unmatched to any gene: 5. As DNA, the CDR3 is TGCGCCAGCAGCCGTACTAGCGGGGGCACCCAAGAGACCCAGTACTTC. Its protein product is CASSRTSGGTQETQYF.

The count of this clone is one. The rearrangement links TRBV11-3 to TRBJ2-2, with 9 bases lining up with TRBD2. This CDR3 comprises 16 residues. J gave up 0 bases and V 3 bases, and 2 bases lay outside the gene matches. The germline CDR1 and CDR2 sequences are SGHNT and YENEEA. CDR3 nucleotides: TGTGCCAGCAGCTTCGGCGGGGGGGCGAACACCGGGGAGCTGTTTTTT. Protein: CASSFGGGANTGELFF.

V gene TRBV11-3 combines with J gene TRBJ2-5; no reliable D call. The V end was cut by 1 base, the J end by 4 bases, with 13 bases between. The germline V gene has CDR1 SGHNT and CDR2 YENEEA. The CDR3 has 15 residues. The chain's CDR3 is CASSLGGSLGETQYF. CDR3 in DNA: TGTGCCAGCAGCTTAGGTGGCAGCCTAGGAGAGACCCAGTACTTC.

The chain uses TRBV4-1 and TRBJ1-2; D gene unclear. Trimming left V 7 bases short and J 3 bases short, with 15 bases between. Germline lookup yields CDR1 MGHRA and CDR2 YSYEKL. This CDR3 is built from 14 residues. This chain's CDR3 is CASTRTPLDYGYTF. The CDR3 nucleotides are TGCGCCAGCACCCGGACTCCTCTGGACTATGGCTACACCTTC.

V and J are TRBV7-8 and TRBJ2-5; possible D gene TRBD1, 5 bases. V was shortened by 5 bases and J by 1 base, with 5 bases between the two germline ends. The length of the CDR3 is 12 residues. Per the germline V gene, CDR1 is SGHVS and CDR2 is FQNEAQ. Here the CDR3 DNA reads TGTGCCAGCAGCAGGGGCCAAGAGACCCAGTACTTC. The encoded protein is CASSRGQETQYF.

The rearrangement uses TRBV6-1 and TRBJ2-1, with TRBD2 as a possible D gene (6 bases). Germline CDR1 MNHNS, CDR2 SASEGT. The CDR3 has 14 residues. V was trimmed by 3 bases and J by 7 bases, leaving 13 bases between them. CDR3 DNA sequence: TGTGCCAGCAGTGACTCCCTGGAGGGGAATGAGCAGTTCTTC. Its translation is CASSDSLEGNEQFF.

This chain joins TRBV5-4 and TRBJ2-3, with 9 bases fitting TRBD2. The germline gives CDR1 SGHNT, CDR2 YYREEE (reference sequence). CDR3 size: 17 residues. V was clipped by 2 bases and J by 0 bases; unmatched bases: 7. The chain's CDR3 is CASSFGTSKTSTDTQYF. The CDR3 DNA sequence: TGTGCCAGCAGCTTTGGGACTAGCAAGACTAGCACAGATACGCAGTATTTT.

This clone was found a few times. This chain connects TRBV7-9 to TRBJ2-1; D is possibly TRBD2 (6 bases). Germline values: CDR1 SEHNR, CDR2 FQNEAQ (reference sequence). The CDR3 totals 17 residues. Trimming stripped 5 bases from V and 6 bases from J, with 23 bases between. CDR3 amino acids: CASSTPWGDPIFNEQFF. The DNA of the CDR3 is TGTGCCAGCAGCACCCCCTGGGGGGATCCCATCTTCAATGAGCAGTTCTTC.